The entry below describes one T cell receptor beta chain. What antigen it recognizes has not been identified. No quality values exist for individual bases; no much larger clone is one base distant. Libraries were built with the immunoSEQ multiplex PCR assay. TCRdb holds this immuneACCESS table with in-frame rearrangements only. Some clones are missing; in checked studies, unresolved V genes explain under half, and the rest has no known cause. The sample data list about 40,000 clones, and approximately 75% of these were observed just once. 20% to 30% of the sample is held by the ten biggest clonotypes. The CDR3 holds 16 amino acids from the cysteine to the phenylalanine. Only the CDR3 DNA stays, 48 bases, in frame from base 1. Trimming removed 2 bases from V and 2 bases from J; the gene matches leave 5 bases unexplained. Taken from the germline V gene, the CDR1 and CDR2 loops are SGDLS and YYNGEE. The data are from a study of radiotherapy plus CTLA-4 blockade in lung cancer (dated by TCRdb to 2016 to 2019). In terms of the full investigation: Objective responses occurred in around 19% of enrolled patients, and about 33% achieved disease control. Points the paper makes about the study in general: After treatment with radiotherapy and ipilimumab, TCR clones that came from tumors expanded in the peripheral blood. Early dynamic changes in blood T cell clones, together with increased serum interferon-beta after radiation, were reported as the strongest predictors of response.

Focal radiation therapy combined with CTLA-4 blockade (ipilimumab) was tested in patients with chemo-refractory metastatic non-small-cell lung cancer. The material sequenced was peripheral blood, taken from a patient treated with radiotherapy plus ipilimumab. This TCR derives from a human donor with non-small cell lung cancer that progressed on radiotherapy plus ipilimumab. The chain is assembled from TRBV9 and TRBJ2-5, with 11 junctional bases fitting TRBD2. The CDR3 has the sequence CASSVGTSGKQETQYF. DNA sequence: TGTGCCAGCAGCGTCGGGACTAGCGGAAAGCAAGAGACCCAGTACTTC.